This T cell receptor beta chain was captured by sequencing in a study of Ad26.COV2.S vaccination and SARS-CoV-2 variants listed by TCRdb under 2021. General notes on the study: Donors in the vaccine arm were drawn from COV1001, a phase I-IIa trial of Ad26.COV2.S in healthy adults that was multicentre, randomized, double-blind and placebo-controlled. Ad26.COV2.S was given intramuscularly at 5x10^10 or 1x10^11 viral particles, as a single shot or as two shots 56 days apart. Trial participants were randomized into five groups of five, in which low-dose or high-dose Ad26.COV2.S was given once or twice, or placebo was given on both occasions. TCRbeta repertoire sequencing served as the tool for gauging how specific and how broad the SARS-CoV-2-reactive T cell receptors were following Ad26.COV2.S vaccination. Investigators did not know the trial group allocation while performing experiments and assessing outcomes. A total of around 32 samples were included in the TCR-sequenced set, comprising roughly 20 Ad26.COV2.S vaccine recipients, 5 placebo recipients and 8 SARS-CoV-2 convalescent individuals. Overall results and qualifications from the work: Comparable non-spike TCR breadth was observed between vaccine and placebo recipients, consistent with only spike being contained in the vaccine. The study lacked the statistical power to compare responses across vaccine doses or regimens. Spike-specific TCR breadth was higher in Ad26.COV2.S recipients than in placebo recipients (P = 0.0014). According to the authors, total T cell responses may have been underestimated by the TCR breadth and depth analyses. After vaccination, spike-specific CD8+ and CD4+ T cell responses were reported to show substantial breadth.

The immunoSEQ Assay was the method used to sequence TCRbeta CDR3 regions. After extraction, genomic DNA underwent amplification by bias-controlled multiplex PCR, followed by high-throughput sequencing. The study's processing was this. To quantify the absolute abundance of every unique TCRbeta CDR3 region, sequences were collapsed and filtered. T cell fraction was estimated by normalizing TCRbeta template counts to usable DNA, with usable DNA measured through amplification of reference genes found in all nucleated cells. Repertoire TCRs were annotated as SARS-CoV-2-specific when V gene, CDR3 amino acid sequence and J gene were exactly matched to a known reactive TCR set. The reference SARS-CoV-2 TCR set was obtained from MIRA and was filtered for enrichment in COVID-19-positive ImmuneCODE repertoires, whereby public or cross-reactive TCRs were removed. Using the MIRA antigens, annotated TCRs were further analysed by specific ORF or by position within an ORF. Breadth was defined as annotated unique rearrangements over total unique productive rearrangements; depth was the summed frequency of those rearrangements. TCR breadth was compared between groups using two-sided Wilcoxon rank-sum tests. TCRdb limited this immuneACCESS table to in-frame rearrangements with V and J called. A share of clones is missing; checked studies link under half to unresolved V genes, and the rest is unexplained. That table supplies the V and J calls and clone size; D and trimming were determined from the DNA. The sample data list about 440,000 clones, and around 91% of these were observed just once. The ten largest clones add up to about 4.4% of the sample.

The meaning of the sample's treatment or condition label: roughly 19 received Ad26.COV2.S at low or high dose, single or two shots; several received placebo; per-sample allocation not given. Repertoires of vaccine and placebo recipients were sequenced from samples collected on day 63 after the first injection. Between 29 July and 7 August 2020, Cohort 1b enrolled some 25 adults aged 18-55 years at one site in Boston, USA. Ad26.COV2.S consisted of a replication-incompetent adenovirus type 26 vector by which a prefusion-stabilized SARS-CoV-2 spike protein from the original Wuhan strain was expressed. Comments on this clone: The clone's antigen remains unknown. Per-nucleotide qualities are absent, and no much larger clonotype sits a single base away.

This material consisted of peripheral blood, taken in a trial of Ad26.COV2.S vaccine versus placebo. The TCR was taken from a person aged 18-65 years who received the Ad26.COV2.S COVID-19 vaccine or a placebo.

The CDR3: CASSRTLQETQYF. The bases read TGTGCCAGCAGCCGGACACTCCAAGAGACCCAGTACTTC. The chain employs TRBV7-2 and TRBJ2-5; a tentative D call is TRBD1 (5 bases match). Including the terminal cysteine and phenylalanine, the CDR3 comprises 13 residues. Only the CDR3 region is kept as DNA, spanning 39 bases read in frame from base 1. As encoded in the germline V gene, CDR1 is SGHTA while CDR2 is FQGNSA. Relative to germline, V is 5 bases shorter and J is 1 base shorter, with 8 bases between their ends.